Presented here are 18 T cell receptor beta chains from one specimen sequenced in a study of T cell responses to AZD1222 COVID-19 vaccine. TCRdb keeps only in-frame clones here, not all; method: immunoSEQ multiplex PCR. The sample contains about 120,000 clones, 70% to 90% of which appear only once. The source was peripheral blood, collected on day 0 of AZD1222 vaccination. These receptors all come from an adult in good health.

The chain joins TRBV27 to TRBJ2-7; maybe TRBD1 (6 bases). Germline V lookup: CDR1 MNHEY, CDR2 SMNVEV (reference sequence). The length of the CDR3 is 17 residues. Trimming took off 2 bases at V and 1 base at J, with 18 bases between the two ends. As DNA, the CDR3 is TGTGCCAGCAGTTTAGGACACGGACAGCCAAGTTCCTACGAGCAGTACTTC. Protein sequence: CASSLGHGQPSSYEQYF.

The chain couples TRBV2 to TRBJ2-7; D possibly uses TRBD1 or TRBD2 (6 bases each). V was trimmed by 2 bases and J by 3 bases, leaving 17 bases between them. The CDR3 is 16 residues long. Germline CDR1 and CDR2: SNHLY and FYNNEI. CDR3 bases: TGTGCCAGCAGTGAATTCGGGGGCGGGTCGGGCTACGAGCAGTACTTC. It specifies CASSEFGGGSGYEQYF. The full variable domain, rest sourced from reference TRBV2 and TRBJ2-7, is EPEVTQTPSHQVTQMGQEVILRCVPISNHLYFYWYRQILGQKVEFLVSFYNNEISEKSEIFDDQFSVERPDGSNFTLKIRSTKLEDSAMYFCASSEFGGGSGYEQYFGPGTRLTVT.

The rearrangement uses TRBV27 and TRBJ2-3; 10 positions agree with TRBD2. The ends lost 6 bases at V and 3 bases at J; junction bases unmatched: 6. The germline V gene encodes CDR1 MNHEY and CDR2 SMNVEV (reference sequence). The CDR3 covers 15 residues. The DNA for the CDR3 is TGTGCCAGCAGGATACTAGCGGGAATAACAGATACGCAGTATTTT. It yields the protein CASRILAGITDTQYF.

This clone was detected only once. J is TRBJ2-7 and V is TRBV19; TRBD1 aligns across 9 bases. V dropped 4 bases and J dropped 7; count of bases not matched to a gene: 14. Germline V gene data show CDR1 as LNHDA and CDR2 as SQIVND (reference sequence). This CDR3 contains 16 residues. The CDR3 loop reads CASSRTGERDSGEQYF. As DNA, the CDR3 is TGTGCCAGTAGTAGGACAGGGGAGAGGGACTCGGGGGAGCAGTACTTC.

This chain links TRBV9 with TRBJ2-5; 9 bases match TRBD2. The V gene end was trimmed by 3 bases and the J gene end by 0 bases; junction bases not matched to a gene: 15. CDR1 is SGDLS and CDR2 is YYNGEE in the germline V gene. CDR3 length: 19 amino acids. CDR3 sequence: CASSAPVYGSGRYQETQYF. The CDR3 coding sequence is TGTGCCAGCAGCGCCCCCGTTTATGGTAGCGGGAGATACCAAGAGACCCAGTACTTC.

This clone appeared once. The rearrangement uses TRBV19 and TRBJ2-7; tentative D call: TRBD1 (5 bases). With 2 bases removed from V and 4 bases from J, the gap between germline ends came to 12 bases. CDR1 and CDR2 (germline): LNHDA, SQIVND (reference sequence). CDR3 length: 14 residues. CDR3 DNA: TGTGCCAGTAGTATAACCAGGGAAGTATACGAGCAGTACTTC. This codes for CASSITREVYEQYF.

The chain joins TRBV30 to TRBJ1-1; D is unclear. Germline CDR1 is GTSNPN and CDR2 is SVGIG (reference sequence). V lost 2 bases and J 5 bases, leaving 9 bases between the germline ends. This CDR3 spans 12 amino acids. The CDR3 coding sequence is TGTGCCTGGAGTCCCGGGCAAACTGAAGCTTTCTTT. Residues: CAWSPGQTEAFF. The whole variable domain, filled in from reference TRBV30 and TRBJ1-1, reads SQTIHQWPATLVQPVGSPLSLECTVEGTSNPNLYWYRQAAGRGLQLLFYSVGIGQISSEVPQNLSASRPQDRQFILSSKKLLLSDSGFYLCAWSPGQTEAFFGQGTRLTVV.

The chain joins TRBV5-1 to TRBJ2-3, with unresolved D. This CDR3 spans 14 amino acids. Trimming took off 4 bases at V and 0 bases at J, with 9 bases between the two ends. Germline lookup yields CDR1 SGHRS and CDR2 YFSETQ. CDR3 DNA: TGCGCCAGCAGCCAGACGACTAGCACAGATACGCAGTATTTT. It is translated as CASSQTTSTDTQYF.

This rearrangement joins TRBV6-5 to TRBJ2-2; the D is unclear. The V gene's germline CDR1 is MNHEY and CDR2 SVGAGI. The CDR3 is made up of 13 amino acids. V lost 6 bases and J 3 bases, leaving 8 bases between the germline ends. The CDR3 DNA reads as TGTGCCAGCAGGGGGAAAGACACCGGGGAGCTGTTTTTT. Protein product: CASRGKDTGELFF.

The chain is built from TRBV30 and TRBJ1-6; 8 nucleotides agree with TRBD1. Germline CDR1 reads GTSNPN; CDR2 reads SVGIG (reference sequence). The V segment lost 4 bases and the J segment 7 bases; nucleotides outside the gene matches: 6. The CDR3 contains 14 residues. The CDR3 nucleotides are TGTGCCTGGAACGGGGGACAGGCAAATTCACCCCTCCACTTT. Its protein product is CAWNGGQANSPLHF.

This chain joins TRBV28 and TRBJ2-1; 8 nucleotides line up with TRBD1. The junction had 12 bases not matched to a gene; V was cut back by 6 bases and J by 8 bases. Germline V CDR1 and CDR2: MDHEN, SYDVKM. The CDR3 is 15 residues long. Written as DNA, the CDR3 is TGTGCCAGCAGAATCGCGGGGACAGGTCTACATGAGCAGTTCTTC. This gives the protein CASRIAGTGLHEQFF.

This sequence joins TRBV5-1 and TRBJ1-3; D is undetermined. The CDR3 runs to 17 residues. Trimming removed 2 bases at V and 0 bases at J, with 15 bases between. Per the germline V gene, CDR1 is SGHRS and CDR2 is YFSETQ. The CDR3 nucleotides are TGCGCCAGCAGCTTACGGTCCTCCCCCAGCTCTGGAAACACCATATATTTT. It is translated as CASSLRSSPSSGNTIYF.

This clone occurred once. CDR3 loop: CASSPGGLYEQYF. The CDR3, as DNA: TGTGCCAGCAGCCCAGGGGGCCTCTACGAGCAGTACTTC. The chain combines TRBV6-5 with TRBJ2-7; 8 nucleotides align to TRBD1. The CDR3 spans 13 residues. Trimming took 6 bases from V and 3 from J; bases not matched to a gene: 4. The V gene's germline CDR1 is MNHEY and CDR2 SVGAGI.

The V call is TRBV29-1, the J call TRBJ2-2; D might be TRBD2 (5 bases). Trimming cost V 5 bases and J 5 bases, with 9 bases left between them. The CDR3 spans 12 residues. Germline V gene data show CDR1 as SQVTM and CDR2 as ANQGSEA. This CDR3 is CSVLRGTGELFF. DNA of the CDR3: TGCAGCGTTCTCCGGGGAACCGGGGAGCTGTTTTTT.

The chain carries TRBV5-6 and TRBJ1-5; maybe TRBD1 (5 bases). The germline V gene encodes CDR1 SGHDT and CDR2 YYEEEE. V was shortened by 3 bases and J by 4 bases, with 14 bases between the two germline ends. This CDR3 is built from 15 residues. DNA of the CDR3: TGTGCCAGCAGCTGGGGGGACGGGCTGAATCAGCCCCAGCATTTT. It is translated as CASSWGDGLNQPQHF.

The chain joins TRBV27 to TRBJ2-1; 10 positions match TRBD2. This CDR3 has 14 residues. Per the germline V gene, CDR1 is MNHEY and CDR2 is SMNVEV (reference sequence). After removal of 5 bases from V and 9 bases from J, the junction contained 7 bases not matched to a gene. The DNA of the CDR3 is TGTGCCAGCAGTCTAGCGGGAGTTGCAGGTGAGCAGTTCTTC. Translation: CASSLAGVAGEQFF.

V is TRBV3-1 (or the pseudogene TRBV3-2) and J is TRBJ1-1; D not resolved. The CDR3 contains 13 residues. CDR1 and CDR2 (germline): LGHDT, YNNKEL (reference sequence). V lost 2 bases and J lost 4, with 8 bases in between. CDR3 in amino acids: CASSQTWGTEAFF. In DNA, the CDR3 is TGTGCCAGCAGCCAAACCTGGGGCACTGAAGCTTTCTTT.

The gene calls are TRBV28 and TRBJ1-4; unclear D gene. CDR1 and CDR2 from the germline V gene are MDHEN and SYDVKM. V gave up 8 bases and J gave up 7 bases, with 14 bases separating them. The CDR3 extends over 13 amino acids. In nucleotides, the CDR3 is TGTGCCAGCGGCGTGGCGAATAGTGAAAAACTGTTTTTT. Translated, it gives CASGVANSEKLFF.